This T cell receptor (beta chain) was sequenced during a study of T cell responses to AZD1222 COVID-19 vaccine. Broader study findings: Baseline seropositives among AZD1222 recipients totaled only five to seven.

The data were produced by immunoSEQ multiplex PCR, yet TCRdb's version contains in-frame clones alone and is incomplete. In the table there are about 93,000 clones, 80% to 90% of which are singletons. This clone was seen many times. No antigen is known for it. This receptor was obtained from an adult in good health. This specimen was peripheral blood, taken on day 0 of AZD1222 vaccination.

The CDR3 nucleotides are TGTGCCAGCAGCCAAGTTCCGGGAGTGGGAGATACGCAGTATTTT. As protein: CASSQVPGVGDTQYF. The rearrangement joins TRBV3-1 (or the pseudogene TRBV3-2) to TRBJ2-3; D is possibly TRBD2 (6 bases). Germline V gene lookup returns CDR1 LGHDT and CDR2 YNNKEL (reference sequence). V shed 1 base and J shed 5 bases, with 13 bases lying between them. CDR3 length: 15 residues.